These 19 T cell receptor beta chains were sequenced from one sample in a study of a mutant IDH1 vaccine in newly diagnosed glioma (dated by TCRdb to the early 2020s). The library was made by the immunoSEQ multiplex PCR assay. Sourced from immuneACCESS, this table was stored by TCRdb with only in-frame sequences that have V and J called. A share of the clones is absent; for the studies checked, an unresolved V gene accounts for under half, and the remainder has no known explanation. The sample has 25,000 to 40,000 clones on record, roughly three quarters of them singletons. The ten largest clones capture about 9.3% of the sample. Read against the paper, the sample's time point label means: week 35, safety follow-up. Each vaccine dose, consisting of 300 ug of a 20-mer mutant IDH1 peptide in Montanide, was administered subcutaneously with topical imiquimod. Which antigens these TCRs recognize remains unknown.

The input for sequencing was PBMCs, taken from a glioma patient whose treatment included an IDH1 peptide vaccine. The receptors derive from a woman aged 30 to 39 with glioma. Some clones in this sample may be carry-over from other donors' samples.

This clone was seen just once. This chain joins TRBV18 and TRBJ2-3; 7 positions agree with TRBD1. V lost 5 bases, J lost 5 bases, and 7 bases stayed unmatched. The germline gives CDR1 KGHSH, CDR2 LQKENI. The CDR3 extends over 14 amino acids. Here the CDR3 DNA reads TGTGCCAGCTCATGGACAGGAGGAAAAGATACGCAGTATTTT. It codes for CASSWTGGKDTQYF.

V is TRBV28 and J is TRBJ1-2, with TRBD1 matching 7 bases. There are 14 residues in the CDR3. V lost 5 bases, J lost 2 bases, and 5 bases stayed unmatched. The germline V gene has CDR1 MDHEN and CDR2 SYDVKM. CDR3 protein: CASSPQTGNYGYTF. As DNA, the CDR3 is TGTGCCAGCAGTCCGCAGACAGGGAACTATGGCTACACCTTC.

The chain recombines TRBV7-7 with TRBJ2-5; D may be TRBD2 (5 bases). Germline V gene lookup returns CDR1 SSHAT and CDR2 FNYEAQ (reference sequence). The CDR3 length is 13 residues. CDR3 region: CASSRRYQETQYF. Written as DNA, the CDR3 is TGTGCTAGCTCCCGGAGGTACCAAGAGACCCAGTACTTC.

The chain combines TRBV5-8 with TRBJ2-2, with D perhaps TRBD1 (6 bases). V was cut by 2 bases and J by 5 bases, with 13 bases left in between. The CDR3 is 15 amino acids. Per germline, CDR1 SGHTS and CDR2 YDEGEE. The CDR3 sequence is CASSFVTGRTGELFF. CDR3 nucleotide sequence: TGTGCCAGCAGCTTTGTCACAGGGCGTACCGGGGAGCTGTTTTTT.

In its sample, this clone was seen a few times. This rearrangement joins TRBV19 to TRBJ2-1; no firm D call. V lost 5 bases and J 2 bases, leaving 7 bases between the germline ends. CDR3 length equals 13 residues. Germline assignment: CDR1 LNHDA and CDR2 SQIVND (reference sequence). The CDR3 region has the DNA TGTGCCAGTAGTCAGGCAACCTACAATGAGCAGTTCTTC. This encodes CASSQATYNEQFF.

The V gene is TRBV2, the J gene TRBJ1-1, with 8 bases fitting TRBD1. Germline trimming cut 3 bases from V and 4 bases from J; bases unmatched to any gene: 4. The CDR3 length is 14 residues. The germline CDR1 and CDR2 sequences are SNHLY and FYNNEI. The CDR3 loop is CASSETGDVTEAFF. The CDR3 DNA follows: TGTGCCAGCAGTGAGACAGGGGACGTCACTGAAGCTTTCTTT.

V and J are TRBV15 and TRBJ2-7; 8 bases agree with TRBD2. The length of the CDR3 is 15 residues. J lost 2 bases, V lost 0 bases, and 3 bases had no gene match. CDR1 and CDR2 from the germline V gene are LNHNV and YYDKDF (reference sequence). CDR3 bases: TGTGCCACCAGCAGAGATCTGGGACTAGCCTACGAGCAGTACTTC. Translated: CATSRDLGLAYEQYF.

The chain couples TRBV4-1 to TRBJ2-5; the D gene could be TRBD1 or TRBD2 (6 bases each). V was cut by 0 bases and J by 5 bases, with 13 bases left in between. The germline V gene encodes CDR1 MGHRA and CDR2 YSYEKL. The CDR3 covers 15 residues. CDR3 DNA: TGCGCCAGCAGCCAAGATGAGGGGGGCTGGGAGACCCAGTACTTC. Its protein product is CASSQDEGGWETQYF.

This CDR3 is CASTRGDREETQYF. CDR3 coding DNA: TGTGCCAGCACAAGGGGGGACAGGGAGGAGACCCAGTACTTC. The J gene is TRBJ2-5, the V gene TRBV5-5, with 9 bases aligning to TRBD1. The CDR3 has 14 amino acids. Trimming cost V 6 bases and J 5 bases; bases outside gene matches: 8. Germline-derived CDR1 and CDR2 are SGHKS and YYEKEE (reference sequence).

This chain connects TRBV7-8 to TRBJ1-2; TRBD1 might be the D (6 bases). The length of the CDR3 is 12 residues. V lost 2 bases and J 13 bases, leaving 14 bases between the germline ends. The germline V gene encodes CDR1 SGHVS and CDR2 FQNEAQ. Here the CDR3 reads CASSLLGQGTTF. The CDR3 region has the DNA TGTGCCAGCAGCTTATTAGGGCAGGGGACCACCTTC.

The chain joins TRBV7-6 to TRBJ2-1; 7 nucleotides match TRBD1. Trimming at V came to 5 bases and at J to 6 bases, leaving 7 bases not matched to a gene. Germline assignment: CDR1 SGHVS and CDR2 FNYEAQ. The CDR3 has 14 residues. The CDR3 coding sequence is TGTGCCAGCAGCCCCAGAAGACAGGGCAATGAGCAGTTCTTC. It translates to CASSPRRQGNEQFF.

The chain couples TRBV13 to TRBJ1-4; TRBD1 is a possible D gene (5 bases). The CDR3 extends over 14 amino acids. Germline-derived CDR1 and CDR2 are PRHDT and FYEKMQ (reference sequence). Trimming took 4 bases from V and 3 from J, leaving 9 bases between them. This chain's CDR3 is CASSSGQPNEKLFF. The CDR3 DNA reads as TGTGCCAGCAGCTCAGGGCAGCCTAATGAAAAACTGTTTTTT.

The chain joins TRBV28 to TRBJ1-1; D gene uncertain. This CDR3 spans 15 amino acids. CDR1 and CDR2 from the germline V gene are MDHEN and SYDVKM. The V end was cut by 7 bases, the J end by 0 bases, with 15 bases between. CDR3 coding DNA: TGTGCCAGCACCTCCTGGACCTTTCTGAACACTGAAGCTTTCTTT. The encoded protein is CASTSWTFLNTEAFF.

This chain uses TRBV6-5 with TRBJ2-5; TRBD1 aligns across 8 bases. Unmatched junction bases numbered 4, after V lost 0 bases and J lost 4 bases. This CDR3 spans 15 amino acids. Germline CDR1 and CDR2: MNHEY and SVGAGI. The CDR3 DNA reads TGTGCCAGCAGTTACTCGACAGGGGTTGGAGAGACCCAGTACTTC. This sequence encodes CASSYSTGVGETQYF.

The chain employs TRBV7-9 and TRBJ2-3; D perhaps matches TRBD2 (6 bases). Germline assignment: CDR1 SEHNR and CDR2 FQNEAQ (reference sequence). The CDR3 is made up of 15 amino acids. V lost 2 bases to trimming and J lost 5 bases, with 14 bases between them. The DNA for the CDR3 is TGTGCCAGCAGCTTATACGAGGGAGGAAGAGATACGCAGTATTTT. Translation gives CASSLYEGGRDTQYF.

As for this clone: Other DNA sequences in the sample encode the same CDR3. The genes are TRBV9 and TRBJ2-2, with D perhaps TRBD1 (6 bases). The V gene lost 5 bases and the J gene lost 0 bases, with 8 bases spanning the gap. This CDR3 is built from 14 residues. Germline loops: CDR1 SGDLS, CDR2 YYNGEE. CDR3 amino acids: CASRGQTNTGELFF. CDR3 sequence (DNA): TGTGCCAGCAGAGGACAGACGAACACCGGGGAGCTGTTTTTT.

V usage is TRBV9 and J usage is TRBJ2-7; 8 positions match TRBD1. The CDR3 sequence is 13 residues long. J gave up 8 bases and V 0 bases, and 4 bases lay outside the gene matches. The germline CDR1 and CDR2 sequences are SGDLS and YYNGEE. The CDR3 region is CASSVGTGPQQYF. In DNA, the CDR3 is TGTGCCAGCAGCGTAGGGACAGGGCCTCAGCAGTACTTC.

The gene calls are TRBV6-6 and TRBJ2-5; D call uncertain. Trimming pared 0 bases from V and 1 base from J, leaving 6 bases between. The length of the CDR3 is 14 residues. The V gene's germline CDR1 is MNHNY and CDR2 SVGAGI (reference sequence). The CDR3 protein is CASSYSWTQETQYF. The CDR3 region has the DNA TGTGCCAGCAGTTACTCTTGGACCCAAGAGACCCAGTACTTC.

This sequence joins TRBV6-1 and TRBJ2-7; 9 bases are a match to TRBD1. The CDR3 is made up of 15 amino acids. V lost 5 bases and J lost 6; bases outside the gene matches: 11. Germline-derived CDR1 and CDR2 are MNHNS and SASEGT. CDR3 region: CASSPVPGQGSEQYF. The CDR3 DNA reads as TGTGCCAGCAGTCCTGTACCGGGACAGGGTTCCGAGCAGTACTTC.